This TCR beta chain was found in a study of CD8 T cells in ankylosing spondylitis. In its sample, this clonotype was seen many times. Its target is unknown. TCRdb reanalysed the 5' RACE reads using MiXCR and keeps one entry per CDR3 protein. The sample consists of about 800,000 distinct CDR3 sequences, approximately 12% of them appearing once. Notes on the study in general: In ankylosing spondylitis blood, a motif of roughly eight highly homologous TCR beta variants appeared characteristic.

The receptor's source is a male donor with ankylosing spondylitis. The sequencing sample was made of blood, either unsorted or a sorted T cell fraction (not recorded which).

The CDR3 DNA sequence: TGCAGTGCTACCCGGGGAGGGGTAGTGTACGAGCAGTACTTC. Protein product: CSATRGGVVYEQYF. The V call is TRBV20-1, the J call TRBJ2-7; 7 bases map to TRBD2. CDR3 size: 14 residues. V was pared by 4 bases and J by 4 bases, with 10 bases of the junction left unmatched. Germline CDR1 is DFQATT and CDR2 is SNEGSKA (reference sequence).